The next 17 T cell receptor beta chains were all read from a single sample in a study of T cells in localized non-small cell lung cancer. Produced via immunoSEQ multiplex PCR; TCRdb's table is partial and in-frame only. The table records about 77,000 clones, 88% of them present only once. This specimen was peripheral blood, taken before any cancer treatment. The source is a woman between 35 and 70 years old with stage I squamous cell lung carcinoma.

The V and J genes are TRBV4-2 and TRBJ2-3; no clear D gene. Germline V CDR1 and CDR2: LGHNA, YNFKEQ. V was cut by 0 bases and J by 1 base, with 14 bases left in between. The CDR3 length is 17 residues. The CDR3 sequence is CASSQEGATVGTDTQYF. In DNA, the CDR3 is TGTGCCAGCAGCCAAGAAGGAGCGACGGTTGGCACAGATACGCAGTATTTT.

This chain uses TRBV6-6 with TRBJ2-5; D is unclear. Between the trimmed V and J ends, which lost 0 bases and 4 bases, there was a span of 6 bases. Per the germline V gene, CDR1 is MNHNY and CDR2 is SVGAGI (reference sequence). CDR3 size: 13 residues. CDR3 sequence reads: CASSYSALETQYF. The CDR3 DNA is TGTGCCAGCAGTTACTCAGCTTTAGAGACCCAGTACTTC.

V and J are TRBV6-1 and TRBJ1-2; D uncertain. Looked up from germline, CDR1 is MNHNS and CDR2 is SASEGT. The CDR3 is made up of 13 amino acids. V was shortened by 7 bases and J by 2 bases, with 11 bases between the two germline ends. The CDR3 DNA sequence: TGTGCCAGCACAACGGGTCTGAACTATGGCTACACCTTC. Its translation is CASTTGLNYGYTF.

The gene calls are TRBV5-6 and TRBJ1-4; 8 nucleotides match TRBD1. The CDR3 totals 18 residues. After removal of 0 bases from V and 8 bases from J, the junction contained 15 bases not matched to a gene. CDR1 and CDR2 (germline): SGHDT, YYEEEE. CDR3 region: CASSLDAHRTGYVEKLFF. DNA for the CDR3: TGTGCCAGCAGCTTGGACGCACACAGGACAGGGTACGTCGAAAAACTGTTTTTT.

This clone was observed a few times. V is TRBV10-2 and J is TRBJ1-2; maybe TRBD1 (5 bases). V lost 4 bases and J lost 3, with 15 bases in between. Germline CDR1 WSHSY, CDR2 SAAADI. The CDR3 spans 15 residues. The chain's CDR3 is CASSVGGGFDYGYTF. CDR3 DNA: TGCGCCAGCAGTGTCGGGGGGGGATTCGACTATGGCTACACCTTC.

The rearrangement uses TRBV7-2 and TRBJ1-2, with 8 bases matching TRBD1. This CDR3 is 14 amino acids long. Looked up from germline, CDR1 is SGHTA and CDR2 is FQGNSA. The trim removed 3 bases at V and 4 bases at J, leaving 4 bases unmatched. The CDR3: CASSLAQGAYGYTF. In DNA form, the CDR3 reads TGTGCCAGCAGCTTGGCCCAGGGGGCCTATGGCTACACCTTC. The full variable domain, with the rest looked up from reference TRBV7-2 and TRBJ1-2, is GAGVSQSPSNKVTEKGKDVELRCDPISGHTALYWYRQSLGQGLEFLIYFQGNSAPDKSGLPSDRFSAERTGGSVSTLTIQRTQQEDSAVYLCASSLAQGAYGYTFGSGTRLTVV.

V and J are TRBV19 and TRBJ1-2; no definite D call. The germline CDR1 and CDR2 sequences are LNHDA and SQIVND (reference sequence). This CDR3 has 14 residues. V lost 1 base and J 4 bases, leaving 10 bases between the germline ends. The CDR3 here is CASSIGRRGYGYTF. CDR3 nucleotide sequence: TGTGCCAGTAGTATAGGGCGCAGAGGCTATGGCTACACCTTC.

This chain uses TRBV12-5 with TRBJ2-2; TRBD1 agrees at 8 bases. Germline V gene data show CDR1 as LGHNT and CDR2 as FRNRAP. There are 15 residues in the CDR3. V dropped 8 bases and J dropped 6; count of bases not matched to a gene: 11. The CDR3 region has the DNA TGTGCTAGTAGCCGGACAGGGTATTTGGCCGGGGAGCTGTTTTTT. It yields the protein CASSRTGYLAGELFF. Full variable domain (outside the CDR3, taken from reference TRBV12-5 and TRBJ2-2): DARVTQTPRHKVTEMGQEVTMRCQPILGHNTVFWYRQTMMQGLELLAYFRNRAPLDDSGMPKDRFSAEMPDATLATLKIQPSEPRDSAVYFCASSRTGYLAGELFFGEGSRLTVL.

With respect to this clone: This sample also contains other DNA sequences that code for the same CDR3. This chain uses TRBV4-1 with TRBJ2-2, with a weak D call TRBD1 (6 bases). This CDR3 has 16 amino acids. Germline loops: CDR1 MGHRA, CDR2 YSYEKL. V lost 2 bases, J lost 0 bases, and 10 bases lay in between. The CDR3 reads CASSQPDRSNTGELFF. CDR3 sequence (DNA): TGCGCCAGCAGCCAACCGGACAGATCGAACACCGGGGAGCTGTTTTTT.

DNA of the CDR3: TGTGCCAGCAGTACCTCGGACGGCAGAGAGACCCAGTACTTC. Translated, it gives CASSTSDGRETQYF. J is TRBJ2-5 and V is TRBV6-5; no reliable D call. In germline, CDR1 is MNHEY, CDR2 SVGAGI. Trimming removed 5 bases at V and 4 bases at J, with 14 bases between. The CDR3 is made up of 14 amino acids.

The chain links TRBV5-6 to TRBJ1-2, with unresolved D. V shed 2 bases and J shed 3 bases, with 11 bases lying between them. The CDR3 has 14 residues. In germline, CDR1 is SGHDT, CDR2 YYEEEE. The CDR3 here is CASSFYSGDYGYTF. The CDR3 nucleotides read TGTGCCAGCAGCTTTTATTCAGGAGACTATGGCTACACCTTC.

The J gene is TRBJ2-7, the V gene TRBV5-4; a weak D match, TRBD1 (6 bases). Germline V gene data show CDR1 as SGHNT and CDR2 as YYREEE (reference sequence). V gave up 4 bases and J gave up 1 base, with 12 bases separating them. The CDR3 sequence is 14 residues long. The CDR3 coding sequence is TGTGCCAGCAGCCCGGACAGCAAATCCTACGAGCAGTACTTC. Protein sequence: CASSPDSKSYEQYF. Full variable domain (outside the CDR3, taken from reference TRBV5-4 and TRBJ2-7): ETGVTQSPTHLIKTRGQQVTLRCSSQSGHNTVSWYQQALGQGPQFIFQYYREEENGRGNFPPRFSGLQFPNYSSELNVNALELDDSALYLCASSPDSKSYEQYFGPGTRLTVT.

This clone was seen once. The V and J genes are TRBV2 and TRBJ1-1, with a possible D match to TRBD1 (5 bases). The V gene's germline CDR1 is SNHLY and CDR2 FYNNEI. Trimming took 5 bases from V and 1 from J, leaving 8 bases between them. The CDR3 is made up of 13 amino acids. CDR3 loop: CASSRTQNTEAFF. Written as DNA, the CDR3 is TGTGCCAGCAGTCGGACACAGAACACTGAAGCTTTCTTT.

The chain joins TRBV27 to TRBJ2-3, with 7 bases fitting TRBD2. Trimming removed 1 base from V and 2 bases from J; junction bases left unmatched: 3. CDR3 length: 15 residues. Germline CDR1 and CDR2: MNHEY and SMNVEV (reference sequence). CDR3 amino acids: CASSLWGGPTDTQYF. The DNA for the CDR3 is TGTGCCAGCAGTTTATGGGGGGGACCCACAGATACGCAGTATTTT.

The gene calls are TRBV11-1 and TRBJ2-5; TRBD2 might be the D (5 bases). CDR3 length: 14 amino acids. Germline CDR1 SGHAT, CDR2 FQDESV (reference sequence). V was clipped by 6 bases and J by 4 bases, with 15 bases between them. The CDR3 reads CASSRGLSRETQYF. CDR3 coding DNA: TGTGCCAGCAGTCGAGGACTCAGTAGAGAGACCCAGTACTTC.

This chain joins TRBV19 and TRBJ2-1, with 10 bases aligning to TRBD2. The CDR3 has 15 amino acids. With V trimmed by 3 bases and J by 10 bases, 9 bases remained unmatched. CDR1 is LNHDA and CDR2 is SQIVND in the germline V gene (reference sequence). As DNA, the CDR3 is TGTGCCAGTAGTATTGGGGTGTGGACTAGCGGCGAGCAGTTCTTC. Translated, it gives CASSIGVWTSGEQFF.

This chain connects TRBV5-1 to TRBJ1-6, with unresolved D. The CDR3 spans 13 residues. Between the trimmed V and J ends, which lost 4 bases and 7 bases, there was a span of 9 bases. Germline-derived CDR1 and CDR2 are SGHRS and YFSETQ. CDR3 coding DNA: TGCGCCAGCAGCGCCGGAAGCAATTCACCCCTCCACTTT. Its protein is CASSAGSNSPLHF.